A single sample gave rise to the 7 T cell receptor beta chains below, sequenced in a study of shared clonotypes between healthy human individuals. Naivety among CD8 cells was defined by CD45RO negativity and positive CCR7 selection, thereby excluding terminally differentiated effector memory CD45RA+ cells. The assay was immunoSEQ multiplex PCR, and TCRdb's table has in-frame clones only and misses some. The top ten clones hold less than 25% of a sample with under 1 million clones, about 92% of them seen once. The sequencing input was naive CD8+ T cells sorted from blood. The receptor set was obtained from a man aged 25 to 45 in good health.

This clone was detected once. The V call is TRBV7-9, the J call TRBJ2-1; D call uncertain. The germline CDR1 and CDR2 sequences are SEHNR and FQNEAQ (reference sequence). The CDR3 loop spans 13 amino acids. The V and J ends lost 5 bases and 8 bases respectively, with 13 bases between them. DNA for the CDR3: TGTGCCAGCAGCCGGCTGTTAAGGGATGAGCAGTTCTTC. Amino acids: CASSRLLRDEQFF.

The chain couples TRBV13 to TRBJ1-1; a weak D match, TRBD1 (5 bases). The CDR3 is 16 residues long. Trimming left V 5 bases short and J 11 bases short, with 27 bases between. CDR1 and CDR2 (germline): PRHDT, FYEKMQ (reference sequence). The CDR3 coding sequence is TGTGCCAGCAGCCCTAGGGAGTTGGGGAAGGGGTCGGGGGCTTTCTTT. It is translated as CASSPRELGKGSGAFF.

CDR3 protein: CASSYRLGAYEQYF. CDR3 bases: TGTGCCAGCAGTTACCGACTAGGGGCCTACGAGCAGTACTTC. V is TRBV6-5 and J is TRBJ2-7, with D perhaps TRBD2 (6 bases). Germline assignment: CDR1 MNHEY and CDR2 SVGAGI. The CDR3 runs to 14 residues. Trimming shortened V by 2 bases and J by 2 bases, and 10 bases separated the two germline ends.

The genes are TRBV14 and TRBJ2-1; D remains unclear. The CDR3 is made up of 16 amino acids. The V and J ends lost 0 bases and 0 bases respectively, with 9 bases between them. In germline, CDR1 is SGHDN, CDR2 FVKESK. The CDR3 protein is CASSQESVVSYNEQFF. The CDR3 nucleotides are TGTGCCAGCAGCCAAGAGTCGGTTGTCTCCTACAATGAGCAGTTCTTC.

This clone was recorded only once. The V and J genes are TRBV4-1 and TRBJ2-5, with 7 bases matching TRBD1. CDR3 length: 15 residues. V shed 2 bases, J shed 2 bases, and the junction held 5 bases outside the gene matches. In germline, CDR1 is MGHRA, CDR2 YSYEKL. The CDR3 sequence is CASSQRLQGQETQYF. Written as DNA, the CDR3 is TGCGCCAGCAGCCAACGGCTACAGGGGCAAGAGACCCAGTACTTC.

The CDR3 loop is CASSPTSGRASYEQYF. In DNA, the CDR3 is TGTGCCAGCAGTCCGACTAGCGGGAGGGCCTCATACGAGCAGTACTTC. The chain joins TRBV28 to TRBJ2-7; 14 positions match TRBD2. CDR1 and CDR2 (germline): MDHEN, SYDVKM. The CDR3 contains 16 residues. J gave up 4 bases and V 5 bases, and 7 bases lay outside the gene matches.

Comment on this clone: Other DNA variants within this sample encode the same CDR3. J is TRBJ2-1 and V is TRBV5-1; 7 nucleotides match TRBD1. The CDR3 covers 13 residues. The V gene's germline CDR1 is SGHRS and CDR2 YFSETQ. V lost 4 bases and J lost 6; bases outside the gene matches: 4. The CDR3 DNA follows: TGCGCCAGCAGCCCAGGGGGATTCAATGAGCAGTTCTTC. It specifies CASSPGGFNEQFF.